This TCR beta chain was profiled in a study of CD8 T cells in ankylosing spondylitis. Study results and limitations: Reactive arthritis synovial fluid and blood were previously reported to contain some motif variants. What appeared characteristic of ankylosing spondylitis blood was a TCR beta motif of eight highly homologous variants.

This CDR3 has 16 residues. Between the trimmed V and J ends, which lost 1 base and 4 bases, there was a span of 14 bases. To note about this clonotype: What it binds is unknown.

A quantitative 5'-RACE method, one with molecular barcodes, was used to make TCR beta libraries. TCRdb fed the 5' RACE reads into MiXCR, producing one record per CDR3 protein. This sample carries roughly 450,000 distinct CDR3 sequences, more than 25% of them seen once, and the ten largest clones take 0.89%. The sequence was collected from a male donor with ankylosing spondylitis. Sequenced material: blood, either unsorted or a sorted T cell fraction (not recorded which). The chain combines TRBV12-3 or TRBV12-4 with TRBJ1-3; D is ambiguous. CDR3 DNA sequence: TGTGCCAGCAGTTTAGGATGGCGGGGAGTAGGAAACACCATATATTTT. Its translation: CASSLGWRGVGNTIYF.